One T cell receptor (beta chain) is described in this entry. No antigen is known for it. The sample belongs to a study of cytomegalovirus exposure and HLA in healthy donors. For the study at large: Earlier sequencing of about 179 million T cells yielded 100 million to 120 million unique TCR beta sequences. Overall study findings and caveats: According to the study, roughly 180 TCR beta chains were cytomegalovirus-associated.

Use of 60 Vbeta and 13 Jbeta primers characterized the PCR. Repertoires were generated with immunoSEQ multiplex PCR, while TCRdb's copy carries only in-frame clones and drops some. The data show nearly 100,000 clones, with around a tenth seen just once and about 5% held by the top ten. V was pared by 5 bases and J by 7 bases, with 7 bases of the junction left unmatched. Germline V gives CDR1 PRHDT, CDR2 FYEKMQ (reference sequence). The CDR3 loop spans 14 amino acids. The origin of this receptor is a man between 50 and 59 years old in good health and CMV-seropositive. The sequencing input was PBMCs. V gene TRBV13 combines with J gene TRBJ2-1; 8 bases map to TRBD2. Here the CDR3 DNA reads TGTGCCAGCAGCGAAGGACTAGCAATAAATGAGCAGTTCTTC. Encoded protein: CASSEGLAINEQFF.